Only one count was recorded for the clone carrying this TCR beta chain. V was shortened by 1 base and J by 9 bases, with 16 bases between the two germline ends. The germline gives CDR1 MNHNS, CDR2 SASEGT. The CDR3 is 15 amino acids. These data come from a study of shared clonotypes between healthy human individuals. The data were produced by immunoSEQ multiplex PCR, yet TCRdb's version contains in-frame clones alone and is incomplete. Among about 2.4 million clones listed, roughly 93% were seen once. The TCR was taken from a man between 18 and 29 years old in good health. Some clones in this sample may be carry-over from other donors' samples. The specimen was naive CD4+ T cells from PBMCs. The subset denotes: CD45RA+ positively selected. The chain couples TRBV6-1 to TRBJ1-5, with D unclear. Here the CDR3 DNA reads TGTGCCAGCAGTGAAGATGCTTCCTATGTTGGGCCCCAGCATTTT. This encodes CASSEDASYVGPQHF.